One and the same sample provided the 2 T cell receptor beta chains below, sequenced in a study of technical replicates of blood from several donors. Repertoires were generated with immunoSEQ multiplex PCR, while TCRdb's copy carries only in-frame clones and drops some. The sample has about 94,000 clones, approximately 94% seen once; the top ten hold approximately 0.22%. Sample: T cells isolated from PBMCs. These receptors originate from a human donor in good health.

V is TRBV11-2 and J is TRBJ1-5; a weak D match, TRBD1 (5 bases). Germline lookup yields CDR1 SGHAT and CDR2 FQNNGV. The CDR3 runs to 14 residues. Trimming cost V 5 bases and J 5 bases, with 13 bases left between them. The CDR3 protein is CASSPGGVDQPQHF. DNA of the CDR3: TGTGCCAGCAGCCCCGGGGGGGTAGATCAGCCCCAGCATTTT.

The gene calls are TRBV10-1 and TRBJ1-1, with TRBD1 matching over 9 bases. Germline values: CDR1 WNHNN, CDR2 SYGVQD (reference sequence). The CDR3 length is 14 residues. Losses at the gene ends were 5 bases for V and 1 base for J; bases not matched to a gene: 2. The CDR3 protein is CASSRGQGNTEAFF. The DNA for the CDR3 is TGCGCCAGCAGTAGGGGACAGGGGAACACTGAAGCTTTCTTT.